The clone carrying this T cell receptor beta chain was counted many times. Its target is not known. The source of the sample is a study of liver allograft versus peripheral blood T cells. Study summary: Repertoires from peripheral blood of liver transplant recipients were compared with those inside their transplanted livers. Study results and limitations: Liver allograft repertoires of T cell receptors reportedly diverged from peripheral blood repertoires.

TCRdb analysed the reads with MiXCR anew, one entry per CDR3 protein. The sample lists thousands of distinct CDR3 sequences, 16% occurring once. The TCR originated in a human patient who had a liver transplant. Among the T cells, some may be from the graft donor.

CDR3 DNA sequence: TGTGCCACCAGCAGAGATCTGGGCAGCAAAAATGAAAAACTGTTTTTT. Translating it yields CATSRDLGSKNEKLFF. V is TRBV15 and J is TRBJ1-4; D unresolved. The CDR3 has 16 amino acids. Germline-derived CDR1 and CDR2 are LNHNV and YYDKDF (reference sequence). V was shortened by 0 bases and J by 5 bases, with 13 bases between the two germline ends.